This entry concerns a single TCR beta chain. This specimen belongs to a study of control samples from healthy donors and cancer patients. Using immunoSEQ multiplex PCR, the repertoire was profiled, and TCRdb retains in-frame clones only, with some absent. The sample lists about 170,000 clones, approximately 94% seen once, with around 1.3% in the top ten. The CDR3 spans 15 residues. Per germline, CDR1 LNHDA and CDR2 SQIVND (reference sequence). V was pared by 3 bases and J by 5 bases, with 14 bases between. The specimen was blood. The receptor was isolated from a woman between 18 and 29 years old in good health. The rearrangement uses TRBV19 and TRBJ2-1; D may match TRBD1 or TRBD2 (5 bases each). CDR3 sequence reads: CASSIRDRGHNEQFF. The CDR3 coding sequence is TGTGCCAGTAGTATTAGGGACCGTGGCCACAATGAGCAGTTCTTC.